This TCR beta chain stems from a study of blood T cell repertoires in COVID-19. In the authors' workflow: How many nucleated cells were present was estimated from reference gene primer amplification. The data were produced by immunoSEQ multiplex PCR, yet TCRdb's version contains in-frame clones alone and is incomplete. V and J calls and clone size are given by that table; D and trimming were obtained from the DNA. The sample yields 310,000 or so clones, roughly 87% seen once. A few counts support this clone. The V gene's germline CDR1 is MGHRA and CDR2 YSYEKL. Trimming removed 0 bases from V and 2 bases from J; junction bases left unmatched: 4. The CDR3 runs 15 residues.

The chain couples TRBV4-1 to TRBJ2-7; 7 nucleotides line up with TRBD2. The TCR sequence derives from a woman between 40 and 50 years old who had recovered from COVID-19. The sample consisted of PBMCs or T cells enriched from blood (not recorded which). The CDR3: CASSQDTSVAYEQYF. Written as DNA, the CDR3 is TGCGCCAGCAGCCAAGATACTAGCGTTGCCTACGAGCAGTACTTC.